What follows is one T cell receptor (beta chain) and its context. The data derive from a study of cytomegalovirus exposure and HLA in healthy donors. The wider study: Tens of millions of unique TCR sequences came from HLA-typed donors in an early release.

Among the donors, all were healthy bone marrow donors. The study ran its PCR with 60 Vbeta and 13 Jbeta primers. Here immunoSEQ multiplex PCR was the method, and the copy in TCRdb shows in-frame clones only, minus some. Seen here are 150,000 to 190,000 clones, about 80% observed once, and the top ten hold under 7.5%. V was trimmed by 1 base and J by 12 bases, leaving 10 bases between them. The CDR3 covers 13 residues. Germline CDR1 is SGHDN and CDR2 is FVKESK. V usage is TRBV14 and J usage is TRBJ1-6; D gene ambiguous. Material for sequencing was PBMCs. This clonotype was obtained from a woman in her fifties or sixties in good health and CMV-seropositive. The DNA for the CDR3 is TGTGCCAGCAGCCAAGCCCCCCGTCGACCCCTCCACTTT. Its protein product is CASSQAPRRPLHF. Filled out from reference TRBV14 and TRBJ1-6, the complete variable domain reads EAGVTQFPSHSVIEKGQTVTLRCDPISGHDNLYWYRRVMGKEIKFLLHFVKESKQDESGMPNNRFLAERTGGTYSTLKVQPAELEDSGVYFCASSQAPRRPLHFGNGTRLTVT.